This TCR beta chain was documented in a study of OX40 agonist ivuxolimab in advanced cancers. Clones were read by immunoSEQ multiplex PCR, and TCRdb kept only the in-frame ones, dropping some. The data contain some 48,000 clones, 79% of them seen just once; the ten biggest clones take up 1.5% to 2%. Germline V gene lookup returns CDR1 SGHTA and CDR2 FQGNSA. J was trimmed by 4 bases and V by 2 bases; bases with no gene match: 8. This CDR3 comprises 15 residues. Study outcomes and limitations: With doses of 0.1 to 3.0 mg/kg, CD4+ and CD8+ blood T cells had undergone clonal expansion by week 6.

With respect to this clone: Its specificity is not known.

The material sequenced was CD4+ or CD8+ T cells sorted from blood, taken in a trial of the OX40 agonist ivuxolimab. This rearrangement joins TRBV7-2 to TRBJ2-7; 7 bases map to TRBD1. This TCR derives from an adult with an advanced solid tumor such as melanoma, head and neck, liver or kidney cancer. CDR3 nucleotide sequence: TGTGCCAGCAGCTTATTCGGAAGGGGGCTATACGAGCAGTACTTC. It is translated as CASSLFGRGLYEQYF. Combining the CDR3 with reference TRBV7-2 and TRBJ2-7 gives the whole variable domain GAGVSQSPSNKVTEKGKDVELRCDPISGHTALYWYRQSLGQGLEFLIYFQGNSAPDKSGLPSDRFSAERTGGSVSTLTIQRTQQEDSAVYLCASSLFGRGLYEQYFGPGTRLTVT.